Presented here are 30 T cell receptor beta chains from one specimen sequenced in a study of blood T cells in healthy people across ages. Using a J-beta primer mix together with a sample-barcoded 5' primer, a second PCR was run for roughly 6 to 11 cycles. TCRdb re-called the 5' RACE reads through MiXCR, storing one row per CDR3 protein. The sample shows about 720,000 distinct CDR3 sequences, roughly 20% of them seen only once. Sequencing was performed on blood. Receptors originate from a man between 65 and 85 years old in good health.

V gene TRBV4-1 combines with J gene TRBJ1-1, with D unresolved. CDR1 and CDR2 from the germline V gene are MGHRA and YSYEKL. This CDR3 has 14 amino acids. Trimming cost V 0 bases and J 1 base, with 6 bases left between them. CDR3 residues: CASSQDGENTEAFF. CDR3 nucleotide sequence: TGCGCCAGCAGCCAAGATGGGGAGAACACTGAAGCTTTCTTT.

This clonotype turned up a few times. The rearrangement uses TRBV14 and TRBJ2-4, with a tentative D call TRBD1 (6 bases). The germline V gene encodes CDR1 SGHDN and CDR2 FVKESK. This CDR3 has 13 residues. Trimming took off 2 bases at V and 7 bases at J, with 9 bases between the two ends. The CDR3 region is CASSQSGANIQYF. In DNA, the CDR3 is TGTGCCAGCAGCCAATCAGGGGCGAACATTCAGTACTTC.

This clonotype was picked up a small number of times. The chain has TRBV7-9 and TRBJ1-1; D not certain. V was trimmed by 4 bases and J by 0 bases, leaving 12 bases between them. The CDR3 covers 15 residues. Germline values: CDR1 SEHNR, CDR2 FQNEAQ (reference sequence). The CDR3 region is CASSYLGSMNTEAFF. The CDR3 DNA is TGTGCCAGCAGCTACCTTGGCAGCATGAACACTGAAGCTTTCTTT.

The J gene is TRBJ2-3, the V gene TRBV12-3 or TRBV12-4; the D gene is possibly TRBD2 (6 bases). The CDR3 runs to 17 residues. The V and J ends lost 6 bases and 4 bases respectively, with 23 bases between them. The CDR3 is CASRTSGTPLGADTQYF. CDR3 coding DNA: TGTGCCAGCAGAACCTCCGGGACTCCCCTCGGAGCAGATACGCAGTATTTT.

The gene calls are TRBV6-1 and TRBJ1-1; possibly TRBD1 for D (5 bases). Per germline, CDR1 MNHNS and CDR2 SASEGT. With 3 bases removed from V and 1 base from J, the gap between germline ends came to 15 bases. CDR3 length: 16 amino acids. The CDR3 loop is CASSDGRGYSNTEAFF. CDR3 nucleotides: TGTGCCAGCAGTGACGGGAGGGGCTATTCGAACACTGAAGCTTTCTTT.

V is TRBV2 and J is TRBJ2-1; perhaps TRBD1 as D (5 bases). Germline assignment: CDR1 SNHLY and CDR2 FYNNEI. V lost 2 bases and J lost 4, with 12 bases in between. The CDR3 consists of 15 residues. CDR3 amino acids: CASSEYLTEYNEQFF. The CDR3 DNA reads TGTGCCAGCAGTGAATATTTGACAGAGTACAATGAGCAGTTCTTC.

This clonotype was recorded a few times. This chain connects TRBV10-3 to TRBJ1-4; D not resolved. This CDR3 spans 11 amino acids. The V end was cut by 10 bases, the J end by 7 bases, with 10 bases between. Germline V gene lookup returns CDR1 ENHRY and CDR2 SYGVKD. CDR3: CATSSGEKLFF. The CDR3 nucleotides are TGTGCCACCTCCTCTGGTGAAAAACTGTTTTTT.

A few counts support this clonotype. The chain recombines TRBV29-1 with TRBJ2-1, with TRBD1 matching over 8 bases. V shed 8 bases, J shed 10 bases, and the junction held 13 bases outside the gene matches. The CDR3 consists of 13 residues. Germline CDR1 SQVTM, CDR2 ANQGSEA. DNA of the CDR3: TGCAGCACAACCGGGACAGGAGACGGGGAGCAGTTCTTC. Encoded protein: CSTTGTGDGEQFF.

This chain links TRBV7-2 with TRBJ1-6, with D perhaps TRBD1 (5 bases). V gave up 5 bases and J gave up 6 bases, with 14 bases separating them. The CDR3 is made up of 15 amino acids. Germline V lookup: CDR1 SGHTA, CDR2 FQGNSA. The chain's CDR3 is CASSPRGVLNSPLHF. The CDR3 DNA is TGTGCCAGCAGCCCACGGGGGGTCCTTAATTCACCCCTCCACTTT.

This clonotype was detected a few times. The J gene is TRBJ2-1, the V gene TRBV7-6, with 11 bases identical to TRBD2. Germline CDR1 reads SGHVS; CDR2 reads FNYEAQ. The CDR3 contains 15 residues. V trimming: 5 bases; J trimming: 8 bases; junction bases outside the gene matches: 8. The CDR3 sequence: CASSVELAGEHEQFF. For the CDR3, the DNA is TGTGCCAGCAGCGTAGAACTAGCGGGGGAACATGAGCAGTTCTTC.

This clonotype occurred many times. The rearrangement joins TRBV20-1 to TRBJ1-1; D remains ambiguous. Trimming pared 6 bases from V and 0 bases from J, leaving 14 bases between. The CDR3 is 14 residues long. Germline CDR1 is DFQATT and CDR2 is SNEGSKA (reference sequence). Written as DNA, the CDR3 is TGCAGTGCACCAACCCGGGGAGTGAACACTGAAGCTTTCTTT. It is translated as CSAPTRGVNTEAFF.

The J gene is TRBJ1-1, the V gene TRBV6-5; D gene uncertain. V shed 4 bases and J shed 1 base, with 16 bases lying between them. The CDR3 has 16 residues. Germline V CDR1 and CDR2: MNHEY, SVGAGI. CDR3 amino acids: CASSLTLYDTNTEAFF. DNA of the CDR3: TGTGCCAGCAGTTTGACCCTATACGACACGAACACTGAAGCTTTCTTT.

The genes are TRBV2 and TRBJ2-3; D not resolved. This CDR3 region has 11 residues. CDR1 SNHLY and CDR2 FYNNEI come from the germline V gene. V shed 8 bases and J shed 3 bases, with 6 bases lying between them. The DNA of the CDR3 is TGTGCCAGCGGCCAAACAGATACGCAGTATTTT. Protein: CASGQTDTQYF.

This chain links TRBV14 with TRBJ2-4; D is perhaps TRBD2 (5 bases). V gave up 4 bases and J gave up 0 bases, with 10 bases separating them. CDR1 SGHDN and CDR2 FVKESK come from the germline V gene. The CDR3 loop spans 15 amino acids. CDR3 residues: CASSPDGGAKNIQYF. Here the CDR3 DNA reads TGTGCCAGCAGCCCGGACGGAGGAGCCAAAAACATTCAGTACTTC.

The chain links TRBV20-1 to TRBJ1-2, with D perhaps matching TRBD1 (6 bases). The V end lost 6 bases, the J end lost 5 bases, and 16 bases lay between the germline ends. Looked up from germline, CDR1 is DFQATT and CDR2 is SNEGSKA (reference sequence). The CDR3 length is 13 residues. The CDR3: CSALAQGAYGYTF. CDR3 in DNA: TGCAGTGCGCTAGCACAGGGAGCTTATGGCTACACCTTC.

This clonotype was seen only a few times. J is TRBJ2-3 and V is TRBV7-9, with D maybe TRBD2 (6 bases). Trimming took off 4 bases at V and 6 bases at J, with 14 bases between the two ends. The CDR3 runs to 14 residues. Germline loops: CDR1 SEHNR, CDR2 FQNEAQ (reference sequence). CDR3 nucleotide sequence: TGTGCCAGCAGCTCGACTAGTTTGTCTGATACGCAGTATTTT. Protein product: CASSSTSLSDTQYF. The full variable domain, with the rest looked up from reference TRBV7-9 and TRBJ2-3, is DTGVSQNPRHKITKRGQNVTFRCDPISEHNRLYWYRQTLGQGPEFLTYFQNEAQLEKSRLLSDRFSAERPKGSFSTLEIQRTEQGDSAMYLCASSSTSLSDTQYFGPGTRLTVL.

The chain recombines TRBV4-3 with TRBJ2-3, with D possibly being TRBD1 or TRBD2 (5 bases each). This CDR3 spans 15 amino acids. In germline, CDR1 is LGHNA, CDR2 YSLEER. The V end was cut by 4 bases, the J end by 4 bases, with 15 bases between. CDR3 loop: CASSPPRDEADTQYF. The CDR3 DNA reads TGCGCCAGCAGCCCCCCTCGGGACGAGGCAGATACGCAGTATTTT.

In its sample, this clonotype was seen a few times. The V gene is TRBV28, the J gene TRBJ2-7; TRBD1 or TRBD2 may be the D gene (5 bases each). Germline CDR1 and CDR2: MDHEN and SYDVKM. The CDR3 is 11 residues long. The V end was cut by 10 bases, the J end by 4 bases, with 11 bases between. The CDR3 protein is CATAWGYEQYF. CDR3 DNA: TGTGCCACCGCATGGGGGTACGAGCAGTACTTC. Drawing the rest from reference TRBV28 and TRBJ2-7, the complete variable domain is DVKVTQSSRYLVKRTGEKVFLECVQDMDHENMFWYRQDPGLGLRLIYFSYDVKMKEKGDIPEGYSVSREKKERFSLILESASTNQTSMYLCATAWGYEQYFGPGTRLTVT.

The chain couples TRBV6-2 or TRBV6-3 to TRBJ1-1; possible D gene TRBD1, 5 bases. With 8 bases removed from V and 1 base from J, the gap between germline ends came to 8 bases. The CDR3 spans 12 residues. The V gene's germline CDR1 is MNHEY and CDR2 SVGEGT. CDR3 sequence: CASLGENTEAFF. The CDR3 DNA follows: TGTGCCAGCCTGGGGGAGAACACTGAAGCTTTCTTT.

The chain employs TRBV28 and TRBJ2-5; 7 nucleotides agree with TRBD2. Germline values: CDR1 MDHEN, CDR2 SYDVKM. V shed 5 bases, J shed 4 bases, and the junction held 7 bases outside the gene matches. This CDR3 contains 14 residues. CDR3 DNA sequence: TGTGCCAGCAGTCTCGGGACTACCCGAGAGACCCAGTACTTC. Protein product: CASSLGTTRETQYF. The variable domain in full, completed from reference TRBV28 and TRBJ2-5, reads DVKVTQSSRYLVKRTGEKVFLECVQDMDHENMFWYRQDPGLGLRLIYFSYDVKMKEKGDIPEGYSVSREKKERFSLILESASTNQTSMYLCASSLGTTRETQYFGPGTRLLVL.

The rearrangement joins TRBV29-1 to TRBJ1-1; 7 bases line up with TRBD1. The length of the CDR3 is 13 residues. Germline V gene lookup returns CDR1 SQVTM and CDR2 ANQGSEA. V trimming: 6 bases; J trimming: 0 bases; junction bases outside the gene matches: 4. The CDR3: CSVSGTVNTEAFF. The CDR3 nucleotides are TGCAGCGTATCCGGGACAGTGAACACTGAAGCTTTCTTT. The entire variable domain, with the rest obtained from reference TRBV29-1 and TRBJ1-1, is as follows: SAVISQKPSRDICQRGTSLTIQCQVDSQVTMMFWYRQQPGQSLTLIATANQGSEATYESGFVIDKFPISRPNLTFSTLTVSNMSPEDSSIYLCSVSGTVNTEAFFGQGTRLTVV.

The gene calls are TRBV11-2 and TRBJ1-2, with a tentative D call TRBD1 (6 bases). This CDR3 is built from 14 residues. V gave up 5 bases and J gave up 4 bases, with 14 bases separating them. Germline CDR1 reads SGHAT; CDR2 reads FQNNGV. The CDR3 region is CASSPPRTVYGYTF. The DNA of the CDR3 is TGTGCCAGCAGCCCCCCTAGGACAGTCTATGGCTACACCTTC.

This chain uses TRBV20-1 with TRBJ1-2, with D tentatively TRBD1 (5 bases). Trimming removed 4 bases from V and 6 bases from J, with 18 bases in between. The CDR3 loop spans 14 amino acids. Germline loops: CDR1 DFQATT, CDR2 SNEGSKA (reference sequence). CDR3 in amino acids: CSATPTGLGDGYTF. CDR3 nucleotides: TGCAGTGCTACACCAACAGGCCTCGGAGATGGCTACACCTTC.

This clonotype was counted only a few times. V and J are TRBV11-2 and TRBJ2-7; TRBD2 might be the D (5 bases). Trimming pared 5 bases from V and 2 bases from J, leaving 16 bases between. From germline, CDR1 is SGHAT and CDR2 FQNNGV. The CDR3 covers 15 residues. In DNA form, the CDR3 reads TGTGCCAGCAGCCTATCGGGATTAAACCCCTACGAGCAGTACTTC. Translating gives CASSLSGLNPYEQYF.

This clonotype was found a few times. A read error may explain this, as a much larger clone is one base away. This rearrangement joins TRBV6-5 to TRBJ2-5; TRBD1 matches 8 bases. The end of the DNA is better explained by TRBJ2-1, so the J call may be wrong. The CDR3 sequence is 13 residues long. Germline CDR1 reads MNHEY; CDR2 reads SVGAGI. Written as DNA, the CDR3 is TGTGCCACCCACAGGGGGAAGACGGATGGGCAGTTCTTC. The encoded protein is CATHRGKTDGQFF.

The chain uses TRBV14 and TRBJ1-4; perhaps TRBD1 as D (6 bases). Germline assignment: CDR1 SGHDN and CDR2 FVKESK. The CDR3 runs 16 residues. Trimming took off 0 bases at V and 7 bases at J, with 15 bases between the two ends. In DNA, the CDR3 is TGTGCCAGCAGCCAAGACACCGGGGGGCCGGGTGAAAAACTGTTTTTT. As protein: CASSQDTGGPGEKLFF.

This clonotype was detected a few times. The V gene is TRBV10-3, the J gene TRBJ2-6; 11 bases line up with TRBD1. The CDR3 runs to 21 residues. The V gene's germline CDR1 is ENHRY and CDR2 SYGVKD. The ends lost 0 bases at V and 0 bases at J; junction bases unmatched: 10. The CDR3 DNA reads TGTGCCATCAGTGAGTCTCTTGGACAGGGGGCCCCTTTCTCTGGGGCCAACGTCCTGACTTTC. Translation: CAISESLGQGAPFSGANVLTF.

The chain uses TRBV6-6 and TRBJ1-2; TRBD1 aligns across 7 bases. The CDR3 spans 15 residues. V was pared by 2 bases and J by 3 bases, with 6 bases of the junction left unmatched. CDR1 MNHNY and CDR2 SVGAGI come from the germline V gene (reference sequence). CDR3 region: CASSYGVQGDYGYTF. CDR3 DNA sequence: TGTGCCAGCAGTTACGGAGTCCAGGGGGACTATGGCTACACCTTC.

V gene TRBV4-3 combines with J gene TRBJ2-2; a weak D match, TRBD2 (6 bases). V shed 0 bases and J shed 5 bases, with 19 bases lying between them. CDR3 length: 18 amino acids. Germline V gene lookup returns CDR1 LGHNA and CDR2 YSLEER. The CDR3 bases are TGCGCCAGCAGCCAAGATCTAGGCCAAGCGGGTGGAACCGGGGAGCTGTTTTTT. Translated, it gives CASSQDLGQAGGTGELFF.

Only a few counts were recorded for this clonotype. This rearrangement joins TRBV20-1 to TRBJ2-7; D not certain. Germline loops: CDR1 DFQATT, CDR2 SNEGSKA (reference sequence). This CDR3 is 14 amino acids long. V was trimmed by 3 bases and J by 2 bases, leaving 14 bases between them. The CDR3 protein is CSASPGTPPYEQYF. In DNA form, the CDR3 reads TGCAGTGCTAGTCCCGGTACTCCCCCCTACGAGCAGTACTTC.